This TCR beta chain derives from a study of CD8+ T cells in alopecia areata. Overall study results and limits: Persistence of many expanded lesional clones was seen in scalp and blood during tofacitinib. Greater clonality was observed in lesional scalp samples, especially alopecia totalis/universalis, versus normal scalp.

The sample's treatment: oral pan-JAK inhibitor, 5-10 mg twice daily. Collection of lesional scalp punch biopsies and peripheral blood was performed in alopecia areata patients. cDNA serving as the sequencing template came from extracted, reverse transcribed RNA. Assay used: immunoSEQ multiplex PCR; TCRdb lists only in-frame clones, some missing. The table lists 4,400 or so clones, around 93% of them singletons. Germline V lookup: CDR1 MNHEY, CDR2 SVGAGI. The V gene lost 2 bases and the J gene lost 1 base, with 11 bases spanning the gap. The CDR3 extends over 15 amino acids. Turning to this clone: What it binds is not known.

The J gene is TRBJ1-2, the V gene TRBV6-5; D gene unclear. The receptor was isolated from a human donor with alopecia areata. The source material was skin, sampled at week 4, from a patient treated with tofacitinib. In nucleotides, the CDR3 is TGTGCCAGCAGTTACCGTAGCAGGAGTAACTATGGCTACACCTTC. This gives the protein CASSYRSRSNYGYTF.